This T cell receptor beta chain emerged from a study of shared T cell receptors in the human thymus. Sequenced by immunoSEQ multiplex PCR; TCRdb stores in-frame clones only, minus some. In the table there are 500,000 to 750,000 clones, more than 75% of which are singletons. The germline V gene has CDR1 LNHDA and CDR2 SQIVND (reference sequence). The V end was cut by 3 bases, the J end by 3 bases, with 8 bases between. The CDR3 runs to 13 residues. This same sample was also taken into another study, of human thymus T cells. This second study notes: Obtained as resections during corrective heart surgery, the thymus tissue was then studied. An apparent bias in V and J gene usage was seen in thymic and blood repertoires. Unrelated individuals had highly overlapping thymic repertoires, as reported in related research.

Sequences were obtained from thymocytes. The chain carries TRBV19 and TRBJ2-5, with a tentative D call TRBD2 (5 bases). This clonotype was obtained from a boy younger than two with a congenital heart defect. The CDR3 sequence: CASSIMREETQYF. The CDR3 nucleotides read TGTGCCAGTAGTATTATGCGGGAAGAGACCCAGTACTTC. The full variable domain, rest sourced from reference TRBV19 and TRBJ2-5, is DGGITQSPKYLFRKEGQNVTLSCEQNLNHDAMYWYRQDPGQGLRLIYYSQIVNDFQKGDIAEGYSVSREKKESFPLTVTSAQKNPTAFYLCASSIMREETQYFGPGTRLLVL.